This entry lists 24 T cell receptor beta chains sequenced from one sample in a study of tumor and adjacent non-tumor tissue in lung cancer. This sample's RNA came from whole unsorted tissue. TCRbeta libraries were built with three rounds of nested PCR, modified from ARM-PCR. TCRdb itself ran the multiplex PCR reads through MiXCR, one entry per CDR3 protein. The sample gives about 93,000 distinct CDR3 sequences, roughly 70% of which show up once; 15% to 20% is in the top ten. Sequencing was performed on lung tumor tissue. These receptors were collected from a man in his sixties with non-small cell lung cancer.

As concerns this clonotype: This may arise from a read error, as a much more abundant clone is one base away. The rearrangement joins TRBV20-1 to TRBJ2-1; unclear D gene. CDR1 DFQATT and CDR2 SNEGSKA come from the germline V gene (reference sequence). The CDR3 extends over 12 amino acids. Trimming took off 6 bases at V and 7 bases at J, with 13 bases between the two ends. CDR3 sequence reads: CSATDPSNEQFF. The CDR3 bases are TGCAGTGCCACGGATCCATCTAATGAGCAGTTCTTC.

Concerning this clonotype itself: A much larger clone lies one base from this, so it may be a read error. V and J are TRBV14 and TRBJ2-1; 8 nucleotides align to TRBD1. This CDR3 has 14 amino acids. CDR1 SGHDN and CDR2 FVKESK come from the germline V gene. CDR3 in amino acids: CAGSQATGGGEQFF. For the CDR3, the DNA is TGTGCCGGCAGCCAAGCCACAGGGGGAGGTGAGCAGTTCTTC.

Comments on this clonotype: A much larger clone lies one base from this, so it may be a read error. The chain recombines TRBV29-1 with TRBJ2-5; 9 nucleotides align to TRBD2. Germline V gives CDR1 SQVTM, CDR2 ANQGSEA. V lost 7 bases, J lost 5 bases, and 11 bases stayed unmatched. The CDR3 consists of 14 residues. The CDR3 is CSDGPSGVRETQYF. DNA for the CDR3: TGCAGCGATGGTCCTAGCGGGGTACGGGAGACCCAGTACTTC.

Remarks on this clonotype: The junction departs from germline at one end; a sequencing error may be responsible. The chain combines TRBV5-6 with TRBJ1-2; D not resolved. This CDR3 has 12 amino acids. In germline, CDR1 is SGHDT, CDR2 YYEEEE. CDR3 bases: TGTGCCAGCAGGAGGCCGAACTATGGCTGCATCTTC. It is translated as CASRRPNYGCIF.

The chain is built from TRBV2 and TRBJ1-5; D gene unclear. Deletions cut 5 bases from V and 5 bases from J, with 13 bases between. Per the germline V gene, CDR1 is SNHLY and CDR2 is FYNNEI. The CDR3 covers 14 residues. The CDR3 here is CASSSRHFDQPQHF. CDR3 DNA sequence: TGTGCCAGCAGTTCACGTCACTTTGATCAGCCCCAGCATTTT.

This clonotype was observed a handful of times. No conserved phenylalanine or tryptophan ends this CDR3, so it is likely a read error. V gene TRBV7-9 combines with J gene TRBJ2-2; 7 bases map to TRBD1. V was clipped by 6 bases and J by 7 bases; unmatched bases: 8. The germline V gene encodes CDR1 SEHNR and CDR2 FQNEAQ (reference sequence). The CDR3 is 14 residues long. The DNA for the CDR3 is TGTGCCAGCAGGCCCGAGGGGGCGAGCGGGGAGCTGTTTCTT. Protein sequence: CASRPEGASGELFL.

There are many counts of this clonotype. This chain joins TRBV6-5 and TRBJ2-2, with D perhaps matching TRBD2 (6 bases). Germline assignment: CDR1 MNHEY and CDR2 SVGAGI. Trimming removed 6 bases from V and 1 base from J, with 15 bases in between. CDR3 length: 16 residues. The CDR3 here is CASRHKGGGNTGELFF. CDR3 sequence (DNA): TGTGCCAGCAGACATAAGGGAGGCGGGAACACCGGGGAGCTGTTTTTT.

The genes are TRBV11-3 and TRBJ2-1; TRBD2 matches at 10 bases. The V gene end was trimmed by 1 base and the J gene end by 8 bases; junction bases not matched to a gene: 5. The CDR3 has 15 residues. Germline CDR1 and CDR2: SGHNT and YENEEA. CDR3 DNA: TGTGCCAGCAGCTTAGCAGCGGGGGGGCCCTATGAGCAGTTCTTC. Its protein product is CASSLAAGGPYEQFF.

Notes on this clonotype: An end of the junction does not agree with germline; a read error may underlie this. CDR3 amino acids: CSARKDRGEQHF. The CDR3 DNA follows: TGCAGTGCTAGAAAAGACAGGGGCGAGCAGCACTTC. The V call is TRBV20-1, the J call TRBJ2-7; 8 bases are shared with TRBD1. This CDR3 has 12 residues. CDR1 and CDR2 (germline): DFQATT, SNEGSKA (reference sequence).

Points on this clonotype: This CDR3 is missing its conserved last phenylalanine or tryptophan, likely due to a read error. The chain has TRBV6-5 and TRBJ2-7; the match to TRBD2 covers 10 bases. Germline V gives CDR1 MNHEY, CDR2 SVGAGI. The CDR3 contains 14 residues. Trimming cost V 9 bases and J 7 bases; bases outside gene matches: 12. The CDR3 nucleotides are TGTGCCAGTGCCCCTCTAGCGGGAGTACGGGAGCAGTACTTA. This translates into CASAPLAGVREQYL.

This chain links TRBV6-5 with TRBJ2-2; D not resolved. The CDR3 totals 15 residues. Trimming removed 2 bases from V and 1 base from J, with 8 bases in between. Per the germline V gene, CDR1 is MNHEY and CDR2 is SVGAGI. In DNA, the CDR3 is TGTGCCAGCAGTTACCGGGCCATGAACACCGGGGAGCTGTTTTTT. Translating it yields CASSYRAMNTGELFF.

This clonotype was recorded a few times. The gene calls are TRBV7-6 and TRBJ1-5; D call uncertain. The CDR3 totals 13 residues. Trimming took 1 base from V and 7 from J, leaving 8 bases between them. The V gene's germline CDR1 is SGHVS and CDR2 FNYEAQ. The CDR3 region is CASSLEEYQPQHF. The CDR3 DNA is TGTGCCAGCAGCTTAGAGGAGTACCAGCCCCAGCATTTT.

The rearrangement links TRBV7-8 to TRBJ2-7, with 8 bases aligning to TRBD2. The CDR3 covers 18 residues. Germline V gene lookup returns CDR1 SGHVS and CDR2 FQNEAQ. The V and J ends lost 5 bases and 2 bases, in that order; junction bases with no gene match: 17. This chain's CDR3 is CASSRTTGRARSTYEQYF. CDR3 DNA sequence: TGTGCCAGCAGCCGAACTACCGGGAGGGCCAGGTCAACCTACGAGCAGTACTTC.

The gene calls are TRBV7-8 and TRBJ2-7, with D maybe TRBD2 (7 bases). CDR3 size: 15 residues. CDR1 is SGHVS and CDR2 is FQNEAQ in the germline V gene. V shed 10 bases and J shed 4 bases, with 23 bases lying between them. This chain's CDR3 is CATSLRGATGYEQYF. The CDR3 DNA reads as TGTGCCACTAGCTTACGGGGGGCGACAGGATACGAGCAGTACTTC.

As for this clonotype: A much larger clone differs by one base, so this may be a read error. The CDR3 ends on some other residue instead of the conserved phenylalanine or tryptophan, so this is likely a read error. The chain recombines TRBV20-1 with TRBJ2-5; 9 bases are shared with TRBD1. This CDR3 region has 15 residues. The germline CDR1 and CDR2 sequences are DFQATT and SNEGSKA (reference sequence). V was clipped by 6 bases and J by 4 bases; unmatched bases: 12. DNA of the CDR3: TGCAGTGCCCAGGTGGGACAGGGAACGAGAGAGACCCAGTACTTA. This encodes CSAQVGQGTRETQYL.

Ten or more counts support this clonotype. The rearrangement uses TRBV4-1 and TRBJ2-7; TRBD2 agrees at 9 bases. Trimming removed 3 bases from V and 2 bases from J; junction bases left unmatched: 11. CDR1 is MGHRA, CDR2 YSYEKL, per germline. CDR3 length: 17 residues. The CDR3 is CASSHPSSGGQTYEQYF. In nucleotides, the CDR3 is TGCGCCAGCAGCCACCCATCCAGCGGGGGGCAAACCTACGAGCAGTACTTC.

This clonotype has more than one count but fewer than ten. The chain carries TRBV20-1 and TRBJ2-1, with TRBD1 as a possible D gene (6 bases). Deletions cut 0 bases from V and 2 bases from J, with 11 bases between. The CDR3 runs to 15 residues. The germline CDR1 and CDR2 sequences are DFQATT and SNEGSKA (reference sequence). The CDR3 bases are TGCAGTGCTAGAGATCGGAGACAGGCCTACAATGAGCAGTTCTTC. The encoded protein is CSARDRRQAYNEQFF.

For this clonotype: One end of the junction does not line up with germline, which may come from a read error. The chain is built from TRBV6-5 and TRBJ1-1, with 7 bases fitting TRBD1. The CDR3 is 14 amino acids. The germline V gene has CDR1 MNHEY and CDR2 SVGAGI. The CDR3 loop reads CVSKPGQQYTEAFF. The CDR3 DNA reads TGTGTCAGCAAACCGGGACAGCAGTACACTGAAGCTTTCTTT.

This clonotype was counted ten times or more. The chain has TRBV28 and TRBJ2-7; 7 nucleotides agree with TRBD2. The CDR3 is 15 residues long. Germline lookup yields CDR1 MDHEN and CDR2 SYDVKM. The J segment lost 7 bases and the V segment lost 5 bases, leaving 14 bases of the junction unmatched. The CDR3 DNA sequence: TGTGCCAGCAGTCCAGGGACTACCTCCTTGAGGGAGCAGTACTTC. The encoded protein is CASSPGTTSLREQYF.

Here the CDR3 DNA reads TGTGCCCACGATACTAACATCGGAAATCAGCCCCAGCATTTT. Protein: CAHDTNIGNQPQHF. The chain uses TRBV6-1 and TRBJ1-5; D is undetermined. Germline-derived CDR1 and CDR2 are MNHNS and SASEGT. The V end was cut by 11 bases, the J end by 4 bases, with 18 bases between. This CDR3 spans 14 amino acids.

The rearrangement joins TRBV6-5 to TRBJ1-4; possible D gene TRBD1, 5 bases. CDR3 length: 15 amino acids. In germline, CDR1 is MNHEY, CDR2 SVGAGI. The V end lost 6 bases, the J end lost 5 bases, and 16 bases lay between the germline ends. In DNA form, the CDR3 reads TGTGCCAGCAGCTACGCGGGACTGGGCAATGAAAAACTGTTTTTT. Its translation is CASSYAGLGNEKLFF.

In regard to this clonotype: Since the CDR3 does not end with the conserved phenylalanine or tryptophan, this likely comes from a read error. This chain connects TRBV29-1 to TRBJ2-7; D uncertain. CDR1 is SQVTM and CDR2 is ANQGSEA in the germline V gene. CDR3 size: 12 residues. The CDR3 protein is CSVAIEPYEQYI. The CDR3 nucleotides are TGCAGTGTTGCTATAGAGCCCTACGAGCAGTACATC.

This rearrangement joins TRBV6-1 to TRBJ2-6; either TRBD1 or TRBD2 may supply D (5 bases each). Trimming removed 6 bases at V and 0 bases at J, with 12 bases between. The CDR3 has 16 amino acids. Germline lookup yields CDR1 MNHNS and CDR2 SASEGT. This chain's CDR3 is CASSRDGHSGANVLTF. The CDR3 DNA sequence: TGTGCCAGCAGCCGGGACGGACACTCTGGGGCCAACGTCCTGACTTTC.

Details on this clonotype: This is likely a read error, given that the CDR3 carries no conserved phenylalanine or tryptophan at its end. The V and J genes are TRBV6-5 and TRBJ1-5, with 7 bases fitting TRBD1. Germline V gene data show CDR1 as MNHEY and CDR2 as SVGAGI. J gave up 0 bases and V 6 bases, and 8 bases lay outside the gene matches. This CDR3 region has 16 residues. CDR3 nucleotide sequence: TGTGCCAGCAGATCCGCGACAGGGAATAGCAATCAGCCCCAGCATTCT. It yields the protein CASRSATGNSNQPQHS.